This passage covers 20 T cell receptor beta chains from one sample sequenced in a study of CD8+ T cells in alopecia areata. RNA was extracted and reverse transcribed into cDNA as the sequencing template. Clones were sequenced by immunoSEQ multiplex PCR, and TCRdb holds only the in-frame ones, with some missing. The profile covers about 140,000 clones, with roughly four fifths appearing a single time and approximately 25% taken by the ten largest. Treatment meaning: oral pan-JAK inhibitor, 5-10 mg twice daily. Sequencing was performed on CD8+ T cells sorted from blood, taken at week 4, from a patient treated with tofacitinib. The source of these receptors is a human donor with alopecia areata.

The V call is TRBV19, the J call TRBJ2-5; D perhaps matches TRBD1 (6 bases). This CDR3 has 14 residues. Trimming removed 2 bases from V and 5 bases from J, with 12 bases in between. Germline CDR1 reads LNHDA; CDR2 reads SQIVND (reference sequence). This chain's CDR3 is CASSISTGLETQYF. CDR3 coding DNA: TGTGCCAGTAGTATATCCACAGGGCTGGAGACCCAGTACTTC.

V gene TRBV14 combines with J gene TRBJ2-3, with 9 nucleotides matching TRBD2. J lost 6 bases, V lost 0 bases, and 10 bases had no gene match. Germline-derived CDR1 and CDR2 are SGHDN and FVKESK. The CDR3 is 17 residues long. CDR3 sequence (DNA): TGTGCCAGCAGCCAAGATCTCGGCGGGGGGGCCTTGGATACGCAGTATTTT. It specifies CASSQDLGGGALDTQYF. The full variable domain, rest sourced from reference TRBV14 and TRBJ2-3, is EAGVTQFPSHSVIEKGQTVTLRCDPISGHDNLYWYRRVMGKEIKFLLHFVKESKQDESGMPNNRFLAERTGGTYSTLKVQPAELEDSGVYFCASSQDLGGGALDTQYFGPGTRLTVL.

CDR3 amino acids: CASSRNRGETQYF. CDR3 DNA sequence: TGCGCCAGCAGCCGTAACCGGGGAGAGACCCAGTACTTC. V is TRBV4-1 and J is TRBJ2-5, with a tentative D call TRBD2 (5 bases). The CDR3 spans 13 residues. From germline, CDR1 is MGHRA and CDR2 YSYEKL. V was trimmed by 4 bases and J by 4 bases, leaving 10 bases between them.

This clone was recorded once. The CDR3 spells CATRSGQVNFGELFF. CDR3 nucleotide sequence: TGTGCCACCAGAAGCGGACAGGTTAATTTCGGGGAGCTGTTTTTT. The chain couples TRBV15 to TRBJ2-2, with 7 bases matching TRBD1. The CDR3 consists of 15 residues. The germline V gene encodes CDR1 LNHNV and CDR2 YYDKDF (reference sequence). V gave up 6 bases and J gave up 7 bases; unmatched junction bases: 11.

V is TRBV19 and J is TRBJ1-2; D not resolved. The CDR3 length is 11 residues. Germline CDR1 LNHDA, CDR2 SQIVND (reference sequence). V shed 4 bases and J shed 7 bases, with 7 bases lying between them. This CDR3 is CASSTGPGYTF. As DNA, the CDR3 is TGTGCCAGTAGTACCGGCCCTGGCTACACCTTC. Using reference TRBV19 and TRBJ1-2 for the parts outside the CDR3, the full variable domain is DGGITQSPKYLFRKEGQNVTLSCEQNLNHDAMYWYRQDPGQGLRLIYYSQIVNDFQKGDIAEGYSVSREKKESFPLTVTSAQKNPTAFYLCASSTGPGYTFGSGTRLTVV.

This chain uses TRBV6-5 with TRBJ2-2, with D unresolved. The CDR3 length is 12 residues. Trimming took off 2 bases at V and 6 bases at J, with 4 bases between the two ends. CDR1 is MNHEY, CDR2 SVGAGI, per germline. CDR3 sequence reads: CASSYGSGELFF. The CDR3 bases are TGTGCCAGCAGTTACGGGTCCGGGGAGCTGTTTTTT.

V gene TRBV25-1 combines with J gene TRBJ2-3; D is possibly TRBD1 or TRBD2 (6 bases each). The CDR3 contains 11 residues. CDR1 and CDR2 from the germline V gene are MGHDK and SYGVNS. V lost 11 bases to trimming and J lost 14 bases, with 20 bases between them. The CDR3 bases are TGTGCCGTGGGGGGCATCCCTCGTCTGTATTTT. It yields the protein CAVGGIPRLYF. Complete variable domain (other parts from reference TRBV25-1 and TRBJ2-3): EADIYQTPRYLVIGTGKKITLECSQTMGHDKMYWYQQDPGMELHLIHYSYGVNSTEKGDLSSESTVSRIRTEHFPLTLESARPSHTSQYLCAVGGIPRLYFGPGTRLTVL.

The V gene is TRBV5-1, the J gene TRBJ2-1, with D perhaps assigned TRBD1 or TRBD2 (5 bases each). Germline V CDR1 and CDR2: SGHRS, YFSETQ. The CDR3 sequence is 17 residues long. The germline V and J ends were trimmed by 1 base and 0 bases, with 14 bases remaining between them. The DNA of the CDR3 is TGCGCCAGCAGCTTGCATGGGACGAAAACCTCCTACAATGAGCAGTTCTTC. Its protein is CASSLHGTKTSYNEQFF. The full variable domain, completed using reference TRBV5-1 and TRBJ2-1, is KAGVTQTPRYLIKTRGQQVTLSCSPISGHRSVSWYQQTPGQGLQFLFEYFSETQRNKGNFPGRFSGRQFSNSRSEMNVSTLELGDSALYLCASSLHGTKTSYNEQFFGPGTRLTVL.

CDR3: CASSESGANSPLHF. CDR3 coding DNA: TGTGCCAGCAGTGAGTCAGGGGCTAATTCACCCCTCCACTTT. V is TRBV25-1 and J is TRBJ1-6, with D tentatively TRBD1 (6 bases). There are 14 residues in the CDR3. Looked up from germline, CDR1 is MGHDK and CDR2 is SYGVNS. Trimming left V 3 bases short and J 6 bases short, with 9 bases between.

The gene calls are TRBV6-5 and TRBJ2-3; no clear D gene. Germline-derived CDR1 and CDR2 are MNHEY and SVGAGI. This CDR3 region has 16 residues. V was shortened by 2 bases and J by 0 bases, with 12 bases between the two germline ends. In DNA form, the CDR3 reads TGTGCCAGCAGTTACACCATGTCGCTTAGCACAGATACGCAGTATTTT. Protein product: CASSYTMSLSTDTQYF.

This clone has only a few counts. The gene calls are TRBV15 and TRBJ2-5, with D uncertain. Germline CDR1 and CDR2: LNHNV and YYDKDF (reference sequence). The CDR3 covers 15 residues. V gave up 2 bases and J gave up 10 bases, with 20 bases separating them. This CDR3 is CATSRRGQPDAHQYF. DNA for the CDR3: TGTGCCACCAGCAGAAGAGGCCAGCCAGATGCCCACCAGTACTTC.

V and J are TRBV29-1 and TRBJ1-1, with 9 bases aligning to TRBD1. There are 13 residues in the CDR3. Germline trimming cut 6 bases from V and 2 bases from J; bases unmatched to any gene: 4. Per germline, CDR1 SQVTM and CDR2 ANQGSEA. This CDR3 is CSVGDRENTEAFF. For the CDR3, the DNA is TGCAGCGTAGGGGACAGGGAAAACACTGAAGCTTTCTTT.

This chain joins TRBV30 and TRBJ2-3; the D is unclear. The CDR3 is 16 amino acids. V was pared by 0 bases and J by 0 bases, with 13 bases between. Per germline, CDR1 GTSNPN and CDR2 SVGIG (reference sequence). CDR3 DNA: TGTGCCTGGAGTGTATTTGCAGATCCTAGCACAGATACGCAGTATTTT. Amino acids: CAWSVFADPSTDTQYF.

The chain links TRBV4-3 to TRBJ2-1; 11 bases are shared with TRBD2. The CDR3 extends over 18 amino acids. Trimming cost V 0 bases and J 4 bases; bases outside gene matches: 8. The V gene's germline CDR1 is LGHNA and CDR2 YSLEER. The CDR3 region has the DNA TGCGCCAGCAGCCAAGATAGGTCTAGCGGGGGGTGGTACAATGAGCAGTTCTTC. It is translated as CASSQDRSSGGWYNEQFF.

CDR3 nucleotides: TGTGCCAGCAGCACGACAGGGACGGACGAGCAGTACTTC. Its protein is CASSTTGTDEQYF. This chain connects TRBV7-9 to TRBJ2-7; 7 nucleotides agree with TRBD1. This CDR3 region has 13 residues. V lost 5 bases, J lost 5 bases, and 6 bases stayed unmatched. Germline CDR1 reads SEHNR; CDR2 reads FQNEAQ (reference sequence).

The rearrangement uses TRBV29-1 and TRBJ1-1; 7 bases align to TRBD1. Per the germline V gene, CDR1 is SQVTM and CDR2 is ANQGSEA. The CDR3 consists of 12 residues. With 4 bases clipped from V and 8 bases from J, the junction kept 7 bases outside the gene matches. Here the CDR3 DNA reads TGCAGCGTTGCGCAGGGGGAGGGCGAAGCTTTCTTT. It yields the protein CSVAQGEGEAFF. Combining the CDR3 with reference TRBV29-1 and TRBJ1-1 gives the whole variable domain SAVISQKPSRDICQRGTSLTIQCQVDSQVTMMFWYRQQPGQSLTLIATANQGSEATYESGFVIDKFPISRPNLTFSTLTVSNMSPEDSSIYLCSVAQGEGEAFFGQGTRLTVV.

The chain combines TRBV29-1 with TRBJ2-2; possible D gene TRBD1, 6 bases. The ends were cut back, 3 bases at V and 3 bases at J, with 11 bases in the middle. The CDR3 has 14 amino acids. The germline CDR1 and CDR2 sequences are SQVTM and ANQGSEA. CDR3 bases: TGCAGCGTTGAGGGGGCAGGGCACACCGGGGAGCTGTTTTTT. Its translation is CSVEGAGHTGELFF.

CDR3 amino acids: CASSITGSYNEQFF. Here the CDR3 DNA reads TGCGCCAGCAGCATAACAGGGTCCTACAATGAGCAGTTCTTC. J is TRBJ2-1 and V is TRBV5-1, with D possibly matching TRBD1 (6 bases). CDR1 and CDR2 (germline): SGHRS, YFSETQ. This CDR3 has 14 amino acids. The germline V and J ends were trimmed by 4 bases and 1 base, with 9 bases remaining between them.

The chain couples TRBV29-1 to TRBJ1-2; D not certain. Germline CDR1 and CDR2: SQVTM and ANQGSEA. V was cut by 2 bases and J by 4 bases, with 8 bases left in between. The CDR3 totals 12 residues. The CDR3 spells CSVESGFYGYTF. CDR3 nucleotides: TGCAGCGTTGAATCCGGATTCTATGGCTACACCTTC.

The chain employs TRBV18 and TRBJ1-5, with D unresolved. This CDR3 spans 15 amino acids. The V and J ends lost 6 bases and 0 bases respectively, with 12 bases between them. In germline, CDR1 is KGHSH, CDR2 LQKENI. In DNA form, the CDR3 reads TGTGCCAGCTCCGAGGGTTTGTATAGCAATCAGCCCCAGCATTTT. Its translation: CASSEGLYSNQPQHF. Full variable domain (remainder filled in from reference TRBV18 and TRBJ1-5): NAGVMQNPRHLVRRRGQEARLRCSPMKGHSHVYWYRQLPEEGLKFMVYLQKENIIDESGMPKERFSAEFPKEGPSILRIQQVVRGDSAAYFCASSEGLYSNQPQHFGDGTRLSIL.